This record concerns one T cell receptor beta chain sequence. This clonotype showed up many times. Its recognized antigen is unknown. It has no much larger one-base neighbor in the sample; base qualities were not kept. The TCR beta CDR3 regions were amplified from RNA transcripts. The first round of RT-PCR for the TCR CDR3 was performed with the HTBI primer set and the Qiagen OneStep RT-PCR kit. Libraries were constructed in a second round of multiplex PCR, after which size selection and purification were carried out. Libraries were sequenced paired-end with 100 bp reads on an Illumina HiSeq2000. Per the authors' processing: SOAPnuke was used to process the raw data, throwing out any read that contained adapters or uncalled bases, had a mean Phred below 15, or lacked an exact constant-primer or identifier match. COPE v1.2.5 was used to merge the high-quality paired reads, and each unique nucleotide sequence was defined as a clonotype. MiTCR v1.1 was used to align the clonotypes against IMGT TRBV, TRBD and TRBJ reference segments. The analysis was restricted to V-J combinations with a frequency above 0.0001, which together covered 99% to 99.2% of the repertoires. A TCS score was defined as the ratio between F50 (clonal expansion) and ExV (chaos), using BLOSUM62-based TCRdist between CDR3 peptides within each V-J. Welch's t-statistics and random forest reduced around 550 V-J features to under 15, which were used in a naive Bayes classifier (R e1071). TCRdb ran its own pipeline on the public reads, namely fastp trimming at Q25 and MiXCR clone calling, and kept in-frame beta chains. All rows with the same CDR3 protein become a single entry with the most common DNA and genes. TCRdb, rather than the study authors, made the V and J calls. This sample lists some 740,000 distinct CDR3 sequences; 14% were detected once. The ten largest clonotypes hold about 10% of the sample.

Clipping removes 5 bases from V and 7 bases from J, with 4 as the unmatched junction base count. Spanning cysteine to phenylalanine, the CDR3 consists of 13 amino acids. The DNA shown is the 39-base CDR3, in frame from base 1. CDR1 and CDR2 (MDHEN, SYDVKM) derive from the germline V gene. This entry comes from a study of T cells in Graves' hyperthyroidism and ophthalmopathy (dated by TCRdb to about 2019). Concerning the study at large: Peripheral blood samples were taken at initial diagnosis, before any treatment was given. The paper describes TCR Vbeta CDR3 sequencing of 140 or so peripheral blood samples, made up of 43 ophthalmopathy patients, 70 to 80 hyperthyroidism patients and about 17 progressor patients. After blood sampling, hyperthyroidism patients were treated with methimazole at a starting dose of 30 mg daily, and ophthalmopathy patients were treated with high-dose intravenous methylprednisolone. Prospective prediction of ophthalmopathy was tested in an independent validation cohort consisting of some 18 hyperthyroidism patients and around 16 patients who later progressed to ophthalmopathy. In about six Graves' hyperthyroidism patients, the study also compared T-cell repertoires from thyroid tissue with T-cell repertoires from blood. The 100 discovery patients were randomly split 7:3 into training and test sets. To identify TCR V-J signatures that set the groups apart, the researchers used a discovery cohort of 90 to 100 patients, made up of some 41 with Graves' ophthalmopathy and 57 with stable Graves' hyperthyroidism.

What the research found in general, with its limitations: A model built on a 13 V-J signature distinguished ophthalmopathy from stable hyperthyroidism, reaching approximately 89% sensitivity and around 81% specificity in cross-validation and 80%/75% in testing. No statistical method was used to set the sample size in advance, and investigators knew the group allocation. In validation, progression to ophthalmopathy was predicted by the model with around 71% sensitivity and 72.22% specificity, a median of approximately 6.5 months before onset. Most expanded thyroid clonotypes (frequency above 0.001) were also detected in blood, a finding suggesting that blood repertoires may reflect thyroid immune responses.

Stable Graves' hyperthyroidism was defined as no progression to ophthalmopathy during 18 months of follow-up. Hyperthyroidism patients were aged 18 to 65 years and newly diagnosed, with disease duration of less than 2 months. Patients with uncontrolled infections, other autoimmune diseases, pregnancy or lactation were excluded. Clinical symptoms, serum thyroxine and TRAb, thyroid ultrasound, and orbital computed tomography formed the basis for the diagnoses. Ficoll-Paque density gradient centrifugation was used to isolate PBMCs from under 11 ml of fresh peripheral blood. Trizol reagent was used to extract total RNA, and RNA quality was then checked on an Agilent 2100 Bioanalyzer.

The V and J segments used are TRBV28 and TRBJ2-1, and TRBD2 aligns with 8 junction nucleotides. Sequencing used blood. This clonotype was obtained from a woman younger than 35 with Graves' hyperthyroidism. Here is the DNA: TGTGCCAGCAGTCAGCGGGAGCGTAATGAGCAGTTCTTC. Translated, this gives CASSQRERNEQFF.